This TCR beta chain emerged from a study of shared clonotypes between healthy human individuals. Findings and limits, study-wide: Researchers found naive subsets generally carried larger estimated richness than memory subsets. Although depth was large, rarefaction showed that sequencing of the sorted subsets was incomplete.

Genomic DNA (from each subset) was split evenly across several immunoSEQ plates. Sorted-subset replicate PCR reactions were performed with about 200 ng DNA, corresponding to tens of thousands of T cell genomes. This table comes from immunoSEQ multiplex PCR, and its TCRdb copy is limited to in-frame clones, with some not included. The sample lists 2 million to 2.5 million clones, about 92% seen once, with 0.39% in the top ten. In the case of this clone: Its antigen is not identified.

From germline, CDR1 is MDHEN and CDR2 SYDVKM. This CDR3 contains 14 residues. V shed 9 bases, J shed 8 bases, and the junction held 13 bases outside the gene matches. The origin of this receptor is a man aged 18 to 30 in good health. Some clones in this sample may be carry-over from other donors' samples. The V call is TRBV28, the J call TRBJ2-1; 7 bases are a match to TRBD2. Sequencing was done on a sample of naive CD4+ T cells from PBMCs. The subset: CD45RA+ positively selected. CDR3: CASAGLVLLDEQFF. The CDR3 DNA sequence: TGTGCCAGTGCAGGACTAGTCCTTTTGGATGAGCAGTTCTTC.